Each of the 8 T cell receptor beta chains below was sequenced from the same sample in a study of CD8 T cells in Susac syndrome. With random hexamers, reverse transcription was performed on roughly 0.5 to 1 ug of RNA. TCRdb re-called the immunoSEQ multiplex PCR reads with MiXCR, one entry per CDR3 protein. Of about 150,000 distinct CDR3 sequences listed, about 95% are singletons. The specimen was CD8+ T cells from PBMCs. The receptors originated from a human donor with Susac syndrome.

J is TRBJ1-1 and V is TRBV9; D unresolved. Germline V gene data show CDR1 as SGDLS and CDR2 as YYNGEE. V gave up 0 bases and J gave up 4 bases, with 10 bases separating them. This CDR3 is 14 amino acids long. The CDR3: CASSVAYGSTEAFF. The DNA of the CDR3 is TGTGCCAGCAGCGTAGCTTATGGTAGCACTGAAGCTTTCTTT.

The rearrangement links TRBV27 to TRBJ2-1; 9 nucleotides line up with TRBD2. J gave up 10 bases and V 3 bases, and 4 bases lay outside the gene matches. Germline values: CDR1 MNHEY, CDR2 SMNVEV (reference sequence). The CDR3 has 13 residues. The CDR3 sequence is CASSFIAGEEQFF. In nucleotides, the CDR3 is TGTGCCAGCAGTTTCATAGCGGGAGAGGAGCAGTTCTTC.

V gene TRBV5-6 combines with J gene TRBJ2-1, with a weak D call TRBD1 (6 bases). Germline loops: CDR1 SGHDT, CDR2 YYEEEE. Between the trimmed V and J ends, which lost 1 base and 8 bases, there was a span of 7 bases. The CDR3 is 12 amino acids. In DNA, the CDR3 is TGTGCCAGCAGCTTGACAGGGTATGAGCAGTTCTTC. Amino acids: CASSLTGYEQFF.

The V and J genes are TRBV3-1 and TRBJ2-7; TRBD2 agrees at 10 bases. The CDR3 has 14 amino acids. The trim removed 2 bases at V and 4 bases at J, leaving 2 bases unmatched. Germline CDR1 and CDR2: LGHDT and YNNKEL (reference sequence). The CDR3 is CASSQRTSGYEQYF. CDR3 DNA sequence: TGTGCCAGCAGCCAAAGGACTAGCGGTTACGAGCAGTACTTC.

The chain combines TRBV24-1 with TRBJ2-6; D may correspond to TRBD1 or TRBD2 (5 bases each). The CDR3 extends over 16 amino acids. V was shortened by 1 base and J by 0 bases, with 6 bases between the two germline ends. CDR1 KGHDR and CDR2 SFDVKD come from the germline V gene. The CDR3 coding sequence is TGTGCCACCAGTGATTTTGGGGGCTCTGGGGCCAACGTCCTGACTTTC. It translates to CATSDFGGSGANVLTF.

This CDR3 reads CSAGWEGGHTDTQYF. The CDR3 DNA follows: TGCAGTGCGGGTTGGGAGGGCGGCCACACAGATACGCAGTATTTT. The chain has TRBV20-1 and TRBJ2-3; 7 nucleotides line up with TRBD2. With 6 bases clipped from V and 2 bases from J, the junction kept 11 bases outside the gene matches. The CDR3 covers 15 residues. CDR1 and CDR2 (germline): DFQATT, SNEGSKA (reference sequence).

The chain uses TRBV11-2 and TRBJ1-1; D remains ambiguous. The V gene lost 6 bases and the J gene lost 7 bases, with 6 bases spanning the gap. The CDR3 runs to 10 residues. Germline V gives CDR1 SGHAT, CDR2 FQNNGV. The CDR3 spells CASRVNEAFF. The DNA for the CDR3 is TGTGCCAGCAGGGTAAATGAAGCTTTCTTT. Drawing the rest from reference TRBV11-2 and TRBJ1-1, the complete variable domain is EAGVAQSPRYKIIEKRQSVAFWCNPISGHATLYWYQQILGQGPKLLIQFQNNGVVDDSQLPKDRFSAERLKGVDSTLKIQPAKLEDSAVYLCASRVNEAFFGQGTRLTVV.

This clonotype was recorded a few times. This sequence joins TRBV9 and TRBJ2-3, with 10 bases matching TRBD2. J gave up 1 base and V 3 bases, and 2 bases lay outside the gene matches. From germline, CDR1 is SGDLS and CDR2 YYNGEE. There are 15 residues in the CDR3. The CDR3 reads CASSAGTSGTDTQYF. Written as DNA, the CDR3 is TGTGCCAGCAGCGCCGGGACTAGCGGCACAGATACGCAGTATTTT.